These 29 T cell receptor beta chains were sequenced from one sample in a study of neoadjuvant anti-PD-1 for oral cavity cancer. The protocol was immunoSEQ multiplex PCR, while the TCRdb copy is restricted to in-frame clones and leaves out a portion. Seen here are about 12,000 clones, around 70% observed once, and the top ten hold roughly 2.7%. Time point given: after neoadjuvant nivolumab, at surgical resection. The sequencing used PBMCs, collected after nivolumab (anti-PD-1) treatment. All receptors derive from a person between 40 and 79 years old with oral cavity squamous cell carcinoma.

J is TRBJ2-5 and V is TRBV5-1; D is unclear. The germline V gene encodes CDR1 SGHRS and CDR2 YFSETQ. The length of the CDR3 is 13 residues. Trimming cost V 0 bases and J 3 bases, with 6 bases left between them. CDR3 DNA sequence: TGCGCCAGCAGCTTGGGCACTGAAGAGACCCAGTACTTC. Protein product: CASSLGTEETQYF.

V usage is TRBV7-3 and J usage is TRBJ2-3; D possibly corresponds to TRBD2 (5 bases). The CDR3 is 15 residues long. The germline V gene has CDR1 SGHTA and CDR2 FQGTGA. The germline V and J ends were trimmed by 2 bases and 4 bases, with 13 bases remaining between them. The CDR3 here is CASSLRGRISDTQYF. The CDR3, as DNA: TGTGCCAGCAGCTTACGTGGGAGAATTTCAGATACGCAGTATTTT.

V gene TRBV5-1 combines with J gene TRBJ1-1; D possibly corresponds to TRBD1 (5 bases). The V and J ends lost 1 base and 2 bases respectively, with 12 bases between them. Germline V gene sequence: CDR1 SGHRS, CDR2 YFSETQ. The CDR3 consists of 15 residues. The CDR3 sequence: CASSLSSGSNTEAFF. DNA for the CDR3: TGCGCCAGCAGCTTGTCGTCAGGGTCCAACACTGAAGCTTTCTTT.

The rearrangement joins TRBV6-1 to TRBJ1-4; D is uncertain. Trimming pared 5 bases from V and 12 bases from J, leaving 13 bases between. The CDR3 covers 12 residues. Germline lookup yields CDR1 MNHNS and CDR2 SASEGT. The CDR3 here is CASSQTTDELFF. DNA of the CDR3: TGTGCCAGCAGTCAAACGACGGACGAACTGTTTTTT.

The chain links TRBV5-1 to TRBJ2-1, with 9 positions matching TRBD2. CDR1 is SGHRS, CDR2 YFSETQ, per germline. The CDR3 is 14 amino acids. The V gene end was trimmed by 0 bases and the J gene end by 9 bases; junction bases not matched to a gene: 4. CDR3 nucleotides: TGCGCCAGCAGCTTGGGACTAGCGGAGGGTGAGCAGTTCTTC. It is translated as CASSLGLAEGEQFF.

The V gene is TRBV6-5, the J gene TRBJ1-2, with 9 bases aligning to TRBD1. This CDR3 comprises 16 residues. V lost 1 base to trimming and J lost 4 bases; unmatched junction nucleotides: 7. Germline V lookup: CDR1 MNHEY, CDR2 SVGAGI. CDR3 DNA sequence: TGTGCCAGCAGTTACTTACAGGGGGCGCGTGGCTATGGCTACACCTTC. Translated: CASSYLQGARGYGYTF.

In this sample, this clone turned up a few times. In DNA, the CDR3 is TGTGCCAGCACACTACAGGGAGGGATCGGTTCACCCCTCCACTTT. This translates into CASTLQGGIGSPLHF. The J gene is TRBJ1-6, the V gene TRBV2; the D gene is possibly TRBD1 (6 bases). The CDR3 is made up of 15 amino acids. From germline, CDR1 is SNHLY and CDR2 FYNNEI. The V end lost 7 bases, the J end lost 9 bases, and 19 bases lay between the germline ends.

CDR3 in DNA: TGTGCCAGCGGCGACAGGGGTCTCACAGATACGCAGTATTTT. This codes for CASGDRGLTDTQYF. The gene calls are TRBV2 and TRBJ2-3; 8 positions agree with TRBD1. The germline CDR1 and CDR2 sequences are SNHLY and FYNNEI. The CDR3 loop spans 14 amino acids. The V gene end was trimmed by 8 bases and the J gene end by 2 bases; junction bases not matched to a gene: 6.

The chain combines TRBV27 with TRBJ2-7; D remains ambiguous. CDR1 is MNHEY, CDR2 SMNVEV, per germline (reference sequence). CDR3 length equals 10 residues. Trimming cost V 8 bases and J 2 bases, with 4 bases left between them. This chain's CDR3 is CASGTYEQYF. Written as DNA, the CDR3 is TGTGCCAGCGGAACCTACGAGCAGTACTTC.

The rearrangement links TRBV13 to TRBJ2-5, with D possibly TRBD1 on 5 matching bases. The length of the CDR3 is 15 residues. V lost 1 base, J lost 7 bases, and 16 bases lay in between. Germline V gene sequence: CDR1 PRHDT, CDR2 FYEKMQ (reference sequence). The CDR3 here is CASSLDLQTRVTQYF. In nucleotides, the CDR3 is TGTGCCAGCAGCTTAGATTTGCAGACCAGGGTGACCCAGTACTTC.

The V call is TRBV7-2, the J call TRBJ2-3; 14 nucleotides line up with TRBD2. V gave up 5 bases and J gave up 3 bases; unmatched junction bases: 7. Germline V lookup: CDR1 SGHTA, CDR2 FQGNSA. This CDR3 contains 17 residues. CDR3 loop: CASSVGLAGVVTDTQYF. CDR3 DNA sequence: TGTGCCAGCAGCGTGGGACTAGCGGGAGTTGTAACAGATACGCAGTATTTT.

There are a few counts of this clone. The rearrangement uses TRBV7-9 and TRBJ1-1; D not resolved. The CDR3 has 14 amino acids. Germline V gives CDR1 SEHNR, CDR2 FQNEAQ (reference sequence). Trimming took off 3 bases at V and 4 bases at J, with 12 bases between the two ends. CDR3 DNA sequence: TGTGCCAGCAGCTTGTGGACTTTGGGCACTGAAGCTTTCTTT. Its translation: CASSLWTLGTEAFF.

The chain recombines TRBV28 with TRBJ2-1; D may correspond to TRBD1 or TRBD2 (5 bases each). The germline V gene has CDR1 MDHEN and CDR2 SYDVKM. Trimming pared 4 bases from V and 12 bases from J, leaving 13 bases between. CDR3 size: 12 residues. As DNA, the CDR3 is TGTGCCAGCAGTTACGGGGCAATGAGGCAGTTCTTC. Encoded protein: CASSYGAMRQFF.

V is TRBV19 and J is TRBJ1-6; 8 bases fit TRBD1. Germline V lookup: CDR1 LNHDA, CDR2 SQIVND (reference sequence). The CDR3 contains 13 residues. J gave up 5 bases and V 11 bases, and 5 bases lay outside the gene matches. CDR3 DNA sequence: TGTGCCCCGGACAGGGCAAATAATTCACCCCTCCACTTT. Translated: CAPDRANNSPLHF.

This chain connects TRBV27 to TRBJ1-5; TRBD1 is a possible D gene (5 bases). The germline V gene has CDR1 MNHEY and CDR2 SMNVEV (reference sequence). Trimming cost V 3 bases and J 6 bases, with 12 bases left between them. The CDR3 sequence is 14 residues long. The CDR3 sequence: CASSFGASVQPQHF. The CDR3 bases are TGTGCCAGCAGTTTTGGGGCCTCGGTTCAGCCCCAGCATTTT.

This sequence joins TRBV19 and TRBJ1-2; tentatively, D is TRBD1 (5 bases). Deletions cut 3 bases from V and 0 bases from J, with 14 bases between. Germline CDR1 and CDR2: LNHDA and SQIVND (reference sequence). The CDR3 is made up of 16 amino acids. The CDR3 loop reads CASSMGTLSANYGYTF. In nucleotides, the CDR3 is TGTGCCAGTAGTATGGGGACCCTCTCCGCTAACTATGGCTACACCTTC.

The CDR3 DNA follows: TGTGCCAGCAGCTTTTGGGCCAGTAACAATGAGCAGTTCTTC. Translating gives CASSFWASNNEQFF. This chain connects TRBV9 to TRBJ2-1, with D uncertain. V lost 4 bases, J lost 5 bases, and 13 bases lay in between. Germline values: CDR1 SGDLS, CDR2 YYNGEE. The CDR3 consists of 14 residues.

This clone was seen more than once but under ten times. The chain combines TRBV7-9 with TRBJ1-4; D gene ambiguous. From germline, CDR1 is SEHNR and CDR2 FQNEAQ (reference sequence). V was cut by 0 bases and J by 7 bases, with 6 bases left in between. CDR3 length: 13 amino acids. Here the CDR3 reads CASSLAGLEKLFF. The DNA for the CDR3 is TGTGCCAGCAGCTTAGCAGGGCTTGAAAAACTGTTTTTT. Supplemented by reference TRBV7-9 and TRBJ1-4, the full variable domain reads DTGVSQNPRHKITKRGQNVTFRCDPISEHNRLYWYRQTLGQGPEFLTYFQNEAQLEKSRLLSDRFSAERPKGSFSTLEIQRTEQGDSAMYLCASSLAGLEKLFFGSGTQLSVL.

The J gene is TRBJ1-3, the V gene TRBV7-9; no reliable D call. Trimming stripped 4 bases from V and 0 bases from J, with 13 bases between. The CDR3 is 16 residues long. In germline, CDR1 is SEHNR, CDR2 FQNEAQ (reference sequence). CDR3 protein: CASSSTADDSGNTIYF. CDR3 nucleotide sequence: TGTGCCAGCAGCTCCACAGCGGACGACTCTGGAAACACCATATATTTT.

The rearrangement joins TRBV7-9 to TRBJ2-7, with 9 bases identical to TRBD2. Looked up from germline, CDR1 is SEHNR and CDR2 is FQNEAQ (reference sequence). After removal of 5 bases from V and 7 bases from J, the junction contained 12 bases not matched to a gene. This CDR3 is 15 amino acids long. For the CDR3, the DNA is TGTGCCAGCAGCCCATACGGTAGCGGGAGTAATGAGCAGTACTTC. Translated, it gives CASSPYGSGSNEQYF.

This clone was picked up a small number of times. The chain combines TRBV5-4 with TRBJ2-2; D ambiguous. Germline V gene sequence: CDR1 SGHNT, CDR2 YYREEE (reference sequence). V was cut by 2 bases and J by 6 bases, with 8 bases left in between. The CDR3 sequence is 13 residues long. The CDR3 reads CASSLSGAGELFF. CDR3 DNA sequence: TGTGCCAGCAGCTTAAGTGGAGCCGGGGAGCTGTTTTTT.

The chain carries TRBV5-1 and TRBJ2-7, with 7 bases identical to TRBD1. CDR1 and CDR2 from the germline V gene are SGHRS and YFSETQ. Trimming cost V 3 bases and J 3 bases; bases outside gene matches: 6. The CDR3 runs to 14 residues. The CDR3 protein is CASSSGQVSYEQYF. The CDR3 nucleotides read TGCGCCAGCAGCTCCGGACAGGTCAGCTACGAGCAGTACTTC.

This clone was detected a few times. V is TRBV5-1 and J is TRBJ1-3; no definite D call. Trimming left V 1 base short and J 0 bases short, with 8 bases between. Germline assignment: CDR1 SGHRS and CDR2 YFSETQ. The CDR3 is made up of 15 amino acids. The CDR3: CASSLLGFSGNTIYF. DNA for the CDR3: TGCGCCAGCAGCTTGTTGGGGTTCTCTGGAAACACCATATATTTT.

The chain links TRBV14 to TRBJ1-2; no reliable D call. Between the trimmed V and J ends, which lost 1 base and 3 bases, there was a span of 6 bases. CDR1 and CDR2 (germline): SGHDN, FVKESK. The CDR3 length is 13 residues. The CDR3 DNA follows: TGTGCCAGCAGCCAAGGCCGGGACTATGGCTACACCTTC. It is translated as CASSQGRDYGYTF.

The chain employs TRBV11-2 and TRBJ2-7; 9 bases map to TRBD2. Trimming took 1 base from V and 7 from J; bases not matched to a gene: 8. Germline V gives CDR1 SGHAT, CDR2 FQNNGV. The CDR3 contains 15 residues. Written as DNA, the CDR3 is TGTGCCAGCAGCTTAGGGTCAGCGGGAGGTCGGGAGCAGTACTTC. This encodes CASSLGSAGGREQYF.

In its sample, this clone was seen a few times. The rearrangement joins TRBV27 to TRBJ1-3; TRBD1 aligns across 7 bases. The CDR3 runs 12 residues. Germline CDR1 and CDR2: MNHEY and SMNVEV (reference sequence). Unmatched junction bases numbered 10, after V lost 4 bases and J lost 16 bases. The CDR3 DNA sequence: TGTGCCAGCAGTTCCCAGGGGGACCTCTTGTATTTT. This codes for CASSSQGDLLYF.

V usage is TRBV30 and J usage is TRBJ2-4; tentative D call: TRBD2 (5 bases). Germline CDR1 GTSNPN, CDR2 SVGIG (reference sequence). This CDR3 has 12 amino acids. Between the trimmed V and J ends, which lost 2 bases and 8 bases, there was a span of 10 bases. The CDR3 here is CAWSSDSDIQYF. The CDR3 DNA follows: TGTGCCTGGAGTTCGGACTCCGACATTCAGTACTTC.

The CDR3: CASSSGQVGETQYF. The CDR3 DNA sequence: TGTGCCAGTAGTTCGGGACAGGTGGGAGAGACCCAGTACTTC. The V and J genes are TRBV19 and TRBJ2-5; 8 bases map to TRBD1. Unmatched junction bases numbered 6, after V lost 5 bases and J lost 4 bases. This CDR3 spans 14 amino acids. CDR1 LNHDA and CDR2 SQIVND come from the germline V gene (reference sequence). The whole variable domain, filled in from reference TRBV19 and TRBJ2-5, reads DGGITQSPKYLFRKEGQNVTLSCEQNLNHDAMYWYRQDPGQGLRLIYYSQIVNDFQKGDIAEGYSVSREKKESFPLTVTSAQKNPTAFYLCASSSGQVGETQYFGPGTRLLVL.

The chain couples TRBV10-1 to TRBJ2-2; TRBD1 agrees at 7 bases. The CDR3 has 13 amino acids. Germline assignment: CDR1 WNHNN and CDR2 SYGVQD (reference sequence). Trimming took 5 bases from V and 5 from J; bases not matched to a gene: 2. The CDR3 sequence is CASSTQGTGELFF. The CDR3 DNA is TGCGCCAGCAGTACACAGGGGACCGGGGAGCTGTTTTTT.